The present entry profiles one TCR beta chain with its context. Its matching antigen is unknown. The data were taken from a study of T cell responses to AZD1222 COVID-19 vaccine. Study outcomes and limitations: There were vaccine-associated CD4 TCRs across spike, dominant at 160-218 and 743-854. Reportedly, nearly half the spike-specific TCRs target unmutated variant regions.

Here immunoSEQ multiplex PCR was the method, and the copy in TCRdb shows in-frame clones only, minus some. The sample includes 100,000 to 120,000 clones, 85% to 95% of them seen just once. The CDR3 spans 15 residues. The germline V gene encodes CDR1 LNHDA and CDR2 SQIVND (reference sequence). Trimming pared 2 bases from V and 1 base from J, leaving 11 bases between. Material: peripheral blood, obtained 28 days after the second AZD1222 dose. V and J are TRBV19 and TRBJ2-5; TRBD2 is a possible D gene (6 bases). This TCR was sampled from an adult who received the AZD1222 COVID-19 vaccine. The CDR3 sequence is CASSILTSSQETQYF. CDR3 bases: TGTGCCAGTAGTATACTGACTAGTTCCCAAGAGACCCAGTACTTC.